This record looks at one T cell receptor beta chain sequence and its context. Its antigen is unknown. CDR3 size: 14 residues. The junction had 4 bases not matched to a gene; V was cut back by 1 base and J by 5 bases. Germline CDR1 and CDR2: KGHSH and LQKENI. As to time point: week 47, end of study. Doses consisted of 300 ug of mutant IDH1 20-mer peptide each, paired with topical imiquimod. The method was immunoSEQ multiplex PCR; TCRdb's version includes in-frame clones alone and lacks a portion of them. The table records under 30,000 clones, less than 90% of them present only once. The data belong to a study of a mutant IDH1 vaccine in newly diagnosed glioma.

Material: PBMCs, obtained from a glioma patient whose treatment included an IDH1 peptide vaccine. The chain employs TRBV18 and TRBJ2-5, with 7 bases matching TRBD1. This clonotype originated in a man aged 35 to 55 with glioma. CDR3 loop: CASSPQGAVETQYF. Written as DNA, the CDR3 is TGTGCCAGCTCACCACAGGGGGCGGTGGAGACCCAGTACTTC.